This entry concerns a single TCR beta chain. What it recognizes is unknown. Trimming took 7 bases from V and 5 from J, leaving 16 bases between them. This CDR3 spans 13 amino acids. Per germline, CDR1 SGHTS and CDR2 YDEGEE. This specimen belongs to a study of T cells after yellow fever vaccination. Study-wide results and limits: Of the clonotypes, a small share occurred in both CD4 and CD8 compartments. FACS-sorted repertoires might harbor abundant contaminating clonotypes from the bulk population.

The study made its TCR cDNA through 5'RACE template switching. That step introduced a universal primer site along with UMIs. TCRdb re-derived calls from the 5' RACE reads in MiXCR, one entry per CDR3 protein. Among hundreds of thousands of distinct CDR3 sequences listed, 21% were seen once. The chain carries TRBV5-8 and TRBJ2-7, with a tentative D call TRBD1 (5 bases). Sequencing used PBMCs, obtained 21 days after the first yellow fever vaccination. This TCR was sampled from a man younger than 35 who received the YFV17D yellow fever vaccine. The chain's CDR3 is CASLQGFYNEQYV. The DNA of the CDR3 is TGTGCCAGCCTCCAGGGTTTTTATAACGAGCAGTACGTC.